What follows are 9 T cell receptor beta chains derived from one specimen sequenced in a study of T cells in localized non-small cell lung cancer. Data came from immunoSEQ multiplex PCR; TCRdb stores just in-frame clones and leaves some out. The profile shows some 82,000 clones, less than 85% of them singletons. The input for sequencing was PBMCs, taken before any cancer treatment. These receptors originate from a man aged 40 to 70 with stage II squamous cell lung carcinoma.

V gene TRBV18 combines with J gene TRBJ2-1, with unresolved D. The CDR3 sequence is 11 residues long. CDR1 is KGHSH, CDR2 LQKENI, per germline. Trimming left V 6 bases short and J 5 bases short, with 5 bases between. The CDR3 protein is CASSPDNEQFF. The DNA for the CDR3 is TGTGCCAGCTCCCCCGACAATGAGCAGTTCTTC. Looking up the rest from reference TRBV18 and TRBJ2-1 gives the full variable domain: NAGVMQNPRHLVRRRGQEARLRCSPMKGHSHVYWYRQLPEEGLKFMVYLQKENIIDESGMPKERFSAEFPKEGPSILRIQQVVRGDSAAYFCASSPDNEQFFGPGTRLTVL.

The chain couples TRBV5-1 to TRBJ2-3; 8 bases agree with TRBD2. J lost 6 bases, V lost 4 bases, and 1 base had no gene match. This CDR3 contains 12 residues. CDR1 SGHRS and CDR2 YFSETQ come from the germline V gene. CDR3 DNA: TGCGCCAGCAGCCAGCGGGGGGATACGCAGTATTTT. Its protein product is CASSQRGDTQYF.

This clone has more than one count but fewer than ten. The DNA for the CDR3 is TGCAGCGTTGAAGACAGGACAAACACTGAAGCTTTCTTT. Its translation: CSVEDRTNTEAFF. The rearrangement uses TRBV29-1 and TRBJ1-1; D possibly corresponds to TRBD1 (5 bases). This CDR3 has 13 residues. V lost 0 bases and J 2 bases, leaving 7 bases between the germline ends. CDR1 is SQVTM, CDR2 ANQGSEA, per germline.

The J gene is TRBJ2-7, the V gene TRBV28; TRBD1 agrees at 7 bases. This CDR3 is built from 17 residues. V lost 3 bases and J lost 4; bases outside the gene matches: 15. Germline CDR1 is MDHEN and CDR2 is SYDVKM. In DNA form, the CDR3 reads TGTGCCAGCAGTTTGATGAGGGGGCTGGGTTTCAAGTACGAGCAGTACTTC. Protein: CASSLMRGLGFKYEQYF.

This chain joins TRBV18 and TRBJ2-1, with 14 bases aligning to TRBD2. The J segment lost 8 bases and the V segment lost 3 bases, leaving 9 bases of the junction unmatched. The CDR3 is 17 amino acids. Germline V CDR1 and CDR2: KGHSH, LQKENI. The CDR3 region has the DNA TGTGCCAGCTCACCGCTTGGGCGGACTAGCGGGGGGCATGAGCAGTTCTTC. This sequence encodes CASSPLGRTSGGHEQFF. The full variable domain, rest sourced from reference TRBV18 and TRBJ2-1, is NAGVMQNPRHLVRRRGQEARLRCSPMKGHSHVYWYRQLPEEGLKFMVYLQKENIIDESGMPKERFSAEFPKEGPSILRIQQVVRGDSAAYFCASSPLGRTSGGHEQFFGPGTRLTVL.

V is TRBV4-1 and J is TRBJ2-7, with D tentatively TRBD1 (6 bases). From germline, CDR1 is MGHRA and CDR2 YSYEKL. The ends were cut back, 6 bases at V and 5 bases at J, with 20 bases in the middle. This CDR3 is built from 15 residues. The CDR3: CASRAERGGYDEQYF. The CDR3, as DNA: TGCGCCAGCAGGGCGGAGCGAGGGGGATACGACGAGCAGTACTTC.

This chain links TRBV7-9 with TRBJ1-1, with D possibly matching TRBD1 (5 bases). Germline lookup yields CDR1 SEHNR and CDR2 FQNEAQ (reference sequence). The CDR3 has 15 residues. Between the trimmed V and J ends, which lost 1 base and 0 bases, there was a span of 9 bases. CDR3 loop: CASSLGGQVNTEAFF. The CDR3 DNA reads as TGTGCCAGCAGCTTAGGGGGCCAGGTGAACACTGAAGCTTTCTTT.

The chain is built from TRBV7-2 and TRBJ1-2; TRBD1 agrees at 10 bases. CDR3 length: 15 residues. Trimming removed 5 bases from V and 7 bases from J; junction bases left unmatched: 10. CDR1 is SGHTA and CDR2 is FQGNSA in the germline V gene. The CDR3 DNA reads TGTGCCAGCAGCCTTATGGGACAGGGGATCAGTGGCTACACCTTC. It translates to CASSLMGQGISGYTF.

This chain joins TRBV18 and TRBJ1-1; the D gene is possibly TRBD1 (5 bases). The CDR3 is 16 amino acids. The V and J ends lost 3 bases and 0 bases respectively, with 14 bases between them. Germline CDR1 reads KGHSH; CDR2 reads LQKENI. DNA for the CDR3: TGTGCCAGCTCACCGGAGGGACGGGCAATGAACACTGAAGCTTTCTTT. As protein: CASSPEGRAMNTEAFF. Combining the CDR3 with reference TRBV18 and TRBJ1-1 gives the whole variable domain NAGVMQNPRHLVRRRGQEARLRCSPMKGHSHVYWYRQLPEEGLKFMVYLQKENIIDESGMPKERFSAEFPKEGPSILRIQQVVRGDSAAYFCASSPEGRAMNTEAFFGQGTRLTVV.